This T cell receptor (beta chain) derives from a study of blood T cell repertoires in COVID-19. Study context: COVID-19 samples collected from the United States, Italy and Spain covered acute and convalescent phases.

The study drew participants aged about 18 to 95 years from 20 to 30 US areas. Recovered Cohort 3 donors showed two negative PCRs, clearance, or symptom resolution. Germline-derived CDR1 and CDR2 are MNHNY and SVGAGI (reference sequence). Trimming removed 8 bases at V and 4 bases at J, with 10 bases between. CDR3 length: 12 amino acids. Assay used: immunoSEQ multiplex PCR; TCRdb lists only in-frame clones, some missing. The sample has about 140,000 clones, 87% seen once. The chain combines TRBV6-6 with TRBJ2-3; D perhaps matches TRBD1 (5 bases). The receptor's source is a man in his sixties who had recovered from COVID-19. Sequencing was done on a sample of PBMCs or T cells enriched from blood (not recorded which). The CDR3 reads CASQGSSDTQYF. The CDR3 nucleotides are TGTGCCAGCCAGGGCTCCTCAGATACGCAGTATTTT.